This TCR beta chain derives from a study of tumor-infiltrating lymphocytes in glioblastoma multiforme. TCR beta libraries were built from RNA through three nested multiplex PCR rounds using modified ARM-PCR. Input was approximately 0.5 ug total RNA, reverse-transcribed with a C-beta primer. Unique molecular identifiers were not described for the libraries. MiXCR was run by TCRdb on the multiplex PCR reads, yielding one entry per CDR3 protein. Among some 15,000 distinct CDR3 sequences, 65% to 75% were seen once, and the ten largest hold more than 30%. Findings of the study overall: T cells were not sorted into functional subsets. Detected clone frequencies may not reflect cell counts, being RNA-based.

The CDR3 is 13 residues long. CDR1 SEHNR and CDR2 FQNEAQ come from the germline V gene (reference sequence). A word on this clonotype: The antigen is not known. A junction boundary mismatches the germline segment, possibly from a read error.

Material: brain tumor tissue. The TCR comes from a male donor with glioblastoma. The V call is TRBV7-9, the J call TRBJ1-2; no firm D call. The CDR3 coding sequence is TGTGCCAGCAGCCTAGGAGGGCCCTATGGCTACACTTTC. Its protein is CASSLGGPYGYTF.